The rows below give T cell receptor beta chains drawn from one sample of a study of blood T cell repertoires in COVID-19. Some clones are missing from TCRdb's copy, which holds only in-frame ones; the method was immunoSEQ multiplex PCR. Among around 200,000 clones listed, about nine tenths were seen once. The sequencing sample was made of peripheral blood. These receptors all stem from a man aged 18 to 29 with active or convalescent COVID-19. Both conserved end residues are part of each CDR3. A D gene is named only where the DNA matches it firmly. Where a row states a size, it is once, few, many or the class of an expanded clone; other rows omit it.

V gene	D gene	clone size	J gene	CDR3 protein	CDR3 DNA
TRBV3-1/TRBV3-2	.	.	TRBJ2-7	CASSQDSGWALEQYF	TGTGCCAGCAGCCAAGATTCAGGGTGGGCACTCGAGCAGTACTTC
TRBV18	TRBD1	once	TRBJ1-4	CASSLGTGATNEKLFF	TGTGCCAGCTCACTCGGGACAGGCGCAACTAATGAAAAACTGTTTTTT
TRBV2	.	.	TRBJ2-1	CASSGDLGEQFF	TGTGCCAGCAGTGGTGACTTAGGTGAGCAGTTCTTC
TRBV12-5	TRBD2	.	TRBJ2-3	CASGWTSGISTDTQYF	TGTGCTAGTGGGTGGACTAGCGGGATAAGCACAGATACGCAGTATTTT
TRBV5-4	TRBD2	once	TRBJ2-2	CASSPGTSGRVGELFF	TGTGCCAGCAGCCCTGGGACTAGCGGGAGAGTAGGGGAGCTGTTTTTT
TRBV30	.	.	TRBJ1-5	CAWSVQVGRGSQPQHF	TGTGCCTGGAGTGTACAGGTAGGCAGAGGATCTCAGCCCCAGCATTTT
TRBV7-9	TRBD1	once	TRBJ2-1	CASRAGQGNNEQFF	TGTGCCAGCCGCGCGGGACAGGGGAACAATGAGCAGTTCTTC
TRBV18	TRBD1	.	TRBJ1-5	CASSGTGAGNQPQHF	TGTGCCAGCTCAGGGACAGGGGCGGGCAATCAGCCCCAGCATTTT
TRBV18	TRBD1	.	TRBJ1-2	CASSPTGTGEGANYGYTF	TGTGCCAGCTCCCCAACCGGGACAGGAGAAGGAGCTAACTATGGCTACACCTTC
TRBV5-1	TRBD1	.	TRBJ1-6	CASGVGTENSPLHF	TGCGCCAGCGGGGTCGGGACAGAGAATTCACCCCTCCACTTT
TRBV7-2	.	.	TRBJ2-3	CASSSRLASTDTQYF	TGTGCCAGCAGCTCAAGACTGGCTAGCACAGATACGCAGTATTTT
TRBV19	.	once	TRBJ1-2	CASSIGFGANYGYTF	TGTGCCAGTAGTATCGGGTTTGGTGCTAACTATGGCTACACCTTC
TRBV2	.	.	TRBJ2-7	CASRMTDPSSYEQYF	TGTGCCAGCAGAATGACAGATCCTAGCTCCTACGAGCAGTACTTC
TRBV19	.	.	TRBJ2-3	CASSPPGLSTDTQYF	TGTGCCAGTAGTCCACCGGGACTCAGCACAGATACGCAGTATTTT
TRBV12-3/TRBV12-4	.	.	TRBJ2-1	CASSLLRDNEQFF	TGTGCCAGCAGTTTACTGAGGGACAATGAGCAGTTCTTC
TRBV7-8	.	.	TRBJ2-1	CASSRSEFF	TGTGCCAGCAGCCGTTCAGAGTTCTTC
TRBV5-1	.	.	TRBJ1-6	CASSLDGGEGSPLHF	TGCGCCAGCAGCTTGGATGGAGGGGAGGGTTCACCCCTCCACTTT
TRBV7-2	.	.	TRBJ1-1	CASSVGQGFRAFF	TGTGCCAGCAGCGTAGGGCAGGGATTTCGGGCTTTCTTT
TRBV12-3/TRBV12-4	.	.	TRBJ1-1	CASSLGATEAFF	TGTGCCAGCAGTTTGGGGGCGACTGAAGCTTTCTTT
TRBV14	.	.	TRBJ2-3	CASSQGAWADTQYF	TGTGCCAGCAGCCAAGGGGCGTGGGCAGATACGCAGTATTTT
TRBV2	.	.	TRBJ2-2	CASSRDTPNTGELFF	TGTGCCAGCAGTCGGGACACCCCAAACACCGGGGAGCTGTTTTTT
TRBV5-1	.	few	TRBJ1-4	CASSLAGGTNEKLFF	TGCGCCAGCAGCTTGGCCGGGGGGACTAATGAAAAACTGTTTTTT
TRBV6-5	TRBD1	.	TRBJ2-1	CASRDLGTGGDEQFF	TGTGCCAGCAGGGACTTAGGGACAGGGGGCGATGAGCAGTTCTTC
TRBV21-1	.	.	TRBJ2-1	CASTSIGQYYNEQFF	TGTGCCAGCACCTCAATTGGACAGTACTACAATGAGCAGTTCTTC
TRBV3-1/TRBV3-2	TRBD1	few	TRBJ2-7	CASSQKLGGTGPSEQYF	TGTGCCAGCAGCCAAAAACTGGGTGGGACAGGACCATCCGAGCAGTACTTC
TRBV4-3	.	.	TRBJ2-2	CASSQDLGVGELFF	TGCGCCAGCAGCCAAGATTTGGGCGTCGGGGAGCTGTTTTTT
TRBV4-3	TRBD2	.	TRBJ2-3	CASSQGLAGWDTQYF	TGCGCCAGCAGCCAAGGCTTAGCGGGATGGGATACGCAGTATTTT
TRBV30	TRBD1	once	TRBJ2-7	CAWSVGTGLYF	TGTGCCTGGAGTGTAGGGACAGGGCTGTACTTC
TRBV5-4	TRBD2	.	TRBJ2-1	CASNRAGVVSYNEQFF	TGTGCCAGCAACAGAGCGGGGGTTGTCTCCTACAATGAGCAGTTCTTC
TRBV4-1	TRBD1	.	TRBJ1-1	CASSPRTGAGTEAFF	TGCGCCAGCAGCCCGCGGACAGGAGCTGGCACTGAAGCTTTCTTT
TRBV5-1	.	many	TRBJ1-4	CASSLAGGTNEKLFF	TGCGCCAGCAGCTTGGCCGGGGGTACTAATGAAAAACTGTTTTTT
TRBV7-6	.	.	TRBJ1-1	CASSPSQIVPKNTEAFF	TGTGCCAGCAGCCCCTCCCAGATCGTACCGAAGAACACTGAAGCTTTCTTT
TRBV4-1	TRBD2	.	TRBJ2-3	CASSQAGLAGGPEDTDTQYF	TGCGCCAGCAGCCAAGCCGGACTAGCGGGAGGGCCGGAGGACACAGATACGCAGTATTTT
TRBV30	TRBD1	.	TRBJ1-5	CAWRDRTGLNQPQHF	TGTGCCTGGAGAGATAGGACAGGGCTCAATCAGCCCCAGCATTTT
TRBV7-8	TRBD1	.	TRBJ1-4	CASSSGGTGKLFF	TGTGCCAGCAGCTCAGGAGGGACAGGGAAACTGTTTTTT
TRBV4-1	.	.	TRBJ1-2	CASSQGGNYGYTF	TGCGCCAGCAGCCAAGGAGGTAACTATGGCTACACCTTC
TRBV19	TRBD1	.	TRBJ1-2	CASSRTGGESGYTF	TGTGCCAGTAGTAGGACAGGGGGCGAGAGTGGCTACACCTTC
TRBV3-1/TRBV3-2	.	.	TRBJ2-5	CASSQGGDWLQTQYF	TGTGCCAGCAGCCAAGGTGGGGACTGGCTGCAGACCCAGTACTTC
TRBV12-5	TRBD1	.	TRBJ2-2	CASGLGQGVGELFF	TGTGCTAGTGGTTTAGGACAGGGGGTCGGGGAGCTGTTTTTT
TRBV6-4	.	.	TRBJ2-2	CASRRGPSTGELFF	TGTGCCAGCAGGCGGGGGCCTTCTACCGGGGAGCTGTTTTTT
TRBV18	.	.	TRBJ2-7	CASSPSPGSYEQYF	TGTGCCAGCTCACCATCGCCAGGGTCCTACGAGCAGTACTTC
TRBV12-3/TRBV12-4	.	.	TRBJ2-7	CASSSSVSYEQYF	TGTGCCAGCAGTTCCTCGGTATCCTACGAGCAGTACTTC
TRBV12-3/TRBV12-4	.	.	TRBJ1-1	CASSRQLNTEAFF	TGTGCCAGCAGCCGACAGTTGAACACTGAAGCTTTCTTT
TRBV9	.	.	TRBJ2-7	CASSAYSSTREQYF	TGTGCCAGCAGCGCTTACTCTAGTACCCGAGAGCAGTACTTC
TRBV18	.	.	TRBJ1-4	CASSPPGAAGEKLFF	TGTGCCAGCTCACCACCGGGCGCGGCGGGAGAAAAACTGTTTTTT
TRBV4-1	TRBD1	.	TRBJ1-5	CASSQEGFRGQEDQPQHF	TGCGCCAGCAGCCAAGAGGGGTTCAGGGGGCAAGAGGATCAGCCCCAGCATTTT
TRBV5-1	.	.	TRBJ2-1	CASRRKTGTVYNEQFF	TGCGCCAGCCGCCGAAAAACCGGGACTGTCTACAATGAGCAGTTCTTC
TRBV5-6	TRBD2	.	TRBJ2-1	CASSIETSAYNEQFF	TGTGCCAGCAGCATAGAGACTAGCGCCTACAATGAGCAGTTCTTC
TRBV30	TRBD2	.	TRBJ2-3	CACQLGLAGGTSTDTQYF	TGTGCCTGCCAACTGGGACTAGCGGGGGGGACTAGCACAGATACGCAGTATTTT
TRBV18	.	.	TRBJ1-1	CASSPPSGEAFF	TGTGCCAGCTCACCACCGTCAGGTGAAGCTTTCTTT
TRBV18	.	.	TRBJ2-5	CASSPGTEQETQYF	TGTGCCAGCTCACCCGGGACTGAGCAAGAGACCCAGTACTTC
TRBV18	.	.	TRBJ2-3	CASSRLTGDTDTQYF	TGTGCCAGCTCACGACTGACGGGAGACACAGATACGCAGTATTTT
TRBV27	TRBD2	.	TRBJ2-1	CASSLGTSGRQYNEQFF	TGTGCCAGCAGTTTAGGGACTAGCGGGAGGCAATACAATGAGCAGTTCTTC
TRBV4-1	TRBD1	.	TRBJ1-4	CASSQQGATNEKLFF	TGCGCCAGCAGCCAGCAGGGGGCAACTAATGAAAAACTGTTTTTT